Reported below is one TCR beta chain. The record originates from a study of technical replicates of blood from a handful of donors. Assay: immunoSEQ multiplex PCR; the TCRdb copy retains only in-frame clones and omits some. The top ten clones hold approximately 0.25% of a sample with approximately 73,000 clones, 90% to 95% of them seen once. The sequencing sample was made of T cells isolated from PBMCs. This TCR was recovered from a human donor in good health.

In DNA, the CDR3 is TGTGCCAGCAAGGACAGGGGGTCGGAGCAGTACTTC. Translating gives CASKDRGSEQYF. The chain couples TRBV2 to TRBJ2-7; 10 bases align to TRBD1. Unmatched junction bases numbered 4, after V lost 7 bases and J lost 7 bases. The CDR3 contains 12 residues. CDR1 is SNHLY and CDR2 is FYNNEI in the germline V gene.